The 12 T cell receptor beta chains presented below share a single source sample, sequenced in a study of T cell responses to AZD1222 COVID-19 vaccine. The repertoire was sequenced with immunoSEQ multiplex PCR; TCRdb's copy has only in-frame clones and lacks some. This sample carries 80,000 to 100,000 clones, approximately 83% of them seen once, and the ten largest clones take around 3.7%. The starting material was peripheral blood, obtained 28 days after the second AZD1222 dose. Source of these receptors: an adult who received the AZD1222 COVID-19 vaccine.

The rearrangement uses TRBV7-9 and TRBJ1-6; TRBD1 agrees at 10 bases. V shed 5 bases, J shed 7 bases, and the junction held 5 bases outside the gene matches. Germline V lookup: CDR1 SEHNR, CDR2 FQNEAQ (reference sequence). The CDR3 totals 15 residues. The CDR3 DNA is TGTGCCAGCAGCCCCGGGACAGGGGCAAATTCACCCCTCCACTTT. Translating gives CASSPGTGANSPLHF.

This clone was observed a single time. This sequence joins TRBV28 and TRBJ1-3; 7 positions agree with TRBD1. The CDR3 length is 14 residues. The germline V gene has CDR1 MDHEN and CDR2 SYDVKM. With V trimmed by 6 bases and J by 3 bases, 5 bases remained unmatched. CDR3 in amino acids: CASSQGQVGNTIYF. The CDR3 nucleotides are TGTGCCAGCAGCCAAGGACAGGTTGGAAACACCATATATTTT.

This chain links TRBV6-5 with TRBJ1-4; D perhaps matches TRBD1 (5 bases). This CDR3 has 13 residues. The germline gives CDR1 MNHEY, CDR2 SVGAGI. V lost 5 bases to trimming and J lost 7 bases, with 11 bases between them. The CDR3 coding sequence is TGTGCCAGCAGTCCTCGACAGAGTGAAAAACTGTTTTTT. Protein: CASSPRQSEKLFF.

The chain is built from TRBV7-6 and TRBJ2-5, with 7 positions matching TRBD1. The V gene's germline CDR1 is SGHVS and CDR2 FNYEAQ. J was trimmed by 2 bases and V by 2 bases; bases with no gene match: 8. The CDR3 totals 16 residues. CDR3 in amino acids: CASSLPTGARQETQYF. Written as DNA, the CDR3 is TGTGCCAGCAGCTTACCAACAGGGGCCAGACAAGAGACCCAGTACTTC.

The gene calls are TRBV19 and TRBJ1-5; a possible D gene is TRBD1 (6 bases). CDR3 length equals 13 residues. The V end was cut by 5 bases, the J end by 7 bases, with 12 bases between. Looked up from germline, CDR1 is LNHDA and CDR2 is SQIVND (reference sequence). The CDR3 DNA sequence: TGTGCCAGTAGTTCCACAGGGAGGCAGCCCCAGCATTTT. Translated, it gives CASSSTGRQPQHF.

The V and J genes are TRBV30 and TRBJ2-6; D possibly uses TRBD1 or TRBD2 (6 bases each). The V end lost 7 bases, the J end lost 0 bases, and 19 bases lay between the germline ends. Germline CDR1 GTSNPN, CDR2 SVGIG (reference sequence). This CDR3 region has 17 residues. The DNA for the CDR3 is TGTGCCTCAACGCTGGGGGGCTCCTTCTCTGGGGCCAACGTCCTGACTTTC. Translated, it gives CASTLGGSFSGANVLTF.

The rearrangement joins TRBV19 to TRBJ1-1; no definite D call. Trimming pared 7 bases from V and 0 bases from J, leaving 9 bases between. The V gene's germline CDR1 is LNHDA and CDR2 SQIVND (reference sequence). The CDR3 contains 13 residues. For the CDR3, the DNA is TGTGCCAGTACCCAAGTGGTGAACACTGAAGCTTTCTTT. Translating it yields CASTQVVNTEAFF.

The chain combines TRBV2 with TRBJ1-2; D may be TRBD1 (6 bases). V shed 3 bases and J shed 8 bases, with 13 bases lying between them. The CDR3 loop spans 13 amino acids. Germline-derived CDR1 and CDR2 are SNHLY and FYNNEI. CDR3 in DNA: TGTGCCAGCAGTGAGCGGGGGGCGGGCGGCTACACCTTC. This encodes CASSERGAGGYTF.

CDR3 sequence (DNA): TGTGCCAGCAGCTCCCTGAGGGGATTGACCACCATATATTTT. It yields the protein CASSSLRGLTTIYF. J is TRBJ1-3 and V is TRBV5-6; a weak D match, TRBD1 (5 bases). The V and J ends lost 3 bases and 9 bases respectively, with 16 bases between them. This CDR3 has 14 residues. CDR1 and CDR2 (germline): SGHDT, YYEEEE.

The chain is built from TRBV9 and TRBJ1-1; maybe TRBD1 (5 bases). In germline, CDR1 is SGDLS, CDR2 YYNGEE. The CDR3 extends over 13 amino acids. V was clipped by 3 bases and J by 6 bases, with 12 bases between them. The CDR3 region has the DNA TGTGCCAGCAGCGCGGATCTGGGGGCTGAAGCTTTCTTT. Translation: CASSADLGAEAFF. The whole variable domain, remainder taken from reference TRBV9 and TRBJ1-1, is DSGVTQTPKHLITATGQRVTLRCSPRSGDLSVYWYQQSLDQGLQFLIQYYNGEERAKGNILERFSAQQFPDLHSELNLSSLELGDSALYFCASSADLGAEAFFGQGTRLTVV.

The chain uses TRBV5-6 and TRBJ2-7; 10 nucleotides agree with TRBD1. Per the germline V gene, CDR1 is SGHDT and CDR2 is YYEEEE. The CDR3 runs 17 residues. V was clipped by 2 bases and J by 4 bases; unmatched bases: 12. The CDR3 loop reads CASSLRRWDRGKYEQYF. The CDR3 DNA reads as TGTGCCAGCAGCTTAAGAAGGTGGGACAGGGGAAAGTACGAGCAGTACTTC.

The chain joins TRBV27 to TRBJ1-2; tentative D call: TRBD1 (5 bases). V was shortened by 2 bases and J by 7 bases, with 20 bases between the two germline ends. Germline lookup yields CDR1 MNHEY and CDR2 SMNVEV (reference sequence). The CDR3 runs to 16 residues. The CDR3 sequence is CASSLRPTPSGGGYTF. The CDR3 coding sequence is TGTGCCAGCAGTTTAAGGCCAACGCCGAGTGGGGGTGGCTACACCTTC.